The 24 T cell receptor beta chains given below trace back to one sample, sequenced in a study of T cell clonality in common variable immunodeficiency. Generated by immunoSEQ multiplex PCR, the TCRdb table keeps only in-frame clones and is missing some. Observed in the sample are fewer than 55,000 clones, none of them singletons. Sequenced input: peripheral blood mononuclear cells. The receptor set was obtained from a person aged 18-70 years in good health.

This clone was counted ten times or more. The read ends 3 residues before the CDR3 terminus; that terminus is restored from the germline J gene. The gene calls are TRBV30 and TRBJ1-4, with 7 nucleotides matching TRBD1. The V and J ends lost 5 bases and 5 bases, in that order; junction bases with no gene match: 5. This CDR3 contains 13 residues. CDR1 is GTSNPN and CDR2 is SVGIG in the germline V gene (reference sequence). CDR3 protein: CAWVGRGNEKLFF. The CDR3 DNA, read in part, is TGTGCCTGGGTGGGCAGGGGGAATGAAAAA. The whole variable domain, filled in from reference TRBV30 and TRBJ1-4, reads SQTIHQWPATLVQPVGSPLSLECTVEGTSNPNLYWYRQAAGRGLQLLFYSVGIGQISSEVPQNLSASRPQDRQFILSSKKLLLSDSGFYLCAWVGRGNEKLFFGSGTQLSVL.

This clone was counted at least ten times. The CDR3 end is not reached by the read, which stops 3 residues before it; the germline J gene fills it in. V and J are TRBV7-6 and TRBJ2-1, with TRBD1 matching over 8 bases. V shed 4 bases, J shed 8 bases, and the junction held 16 bases outside the gene matches. The CDR3 length is 17 residues. Germline V gene data show CDR1 as SGHVS and CDR2 as FNYEAQ. The sequenced CDR3 bases are TGTGCCAGCAGCTCACCGCGGACAGGGCAATCTTCGGATGAG. This gives the protein CASSSPRTGQSSDE. From start to end, the CDR3 is CASSSPRTGQSSDEQFF.

In its sample, this clone was seen many times. Read coverage stops 3 residues before the CDR3 terminus; the germline J gene supplies the remainder. The gene calls are TRBV2 and TRBJ1-3, with a possible D match to TRBD1 (5 bases). Per the germline V gene, CDR1 is SNHLY and CDR2 is FYNNEI. Deletions cut 4 bases from V and 2 bases from J, with 15 bases between. This CDR3 has 16 residues. CDR3 loop: CASSVEGRVAGNTIYF. CDR3 DNA (partial): TGTGCCAGCAGTGTGGAAGGCAGGGTCGCTGGAAACACC.

This clone was observed a few times. Coverage ceases 3 residues before the CDR3 finishes, and the germline J gene fills in the end. The genes are TRBV7-3 and TRBJ2-3; D gene uncertain. From germline, CDR1 is SGHTA and CDR2 FQGTGA. CDR3 length: 13 residues. This CDR3 reads CASSLFTDQPQYF. CDR3 bases read: TGTGCCAGCAGCTTGTTCACAGATCAGCCG.

As for this clone: Coverage ceases 3 residues before the CDR3 finishes, and the germline J gene fills in the end. V gene TRBV5-1 combines with J gene TRBJ2-7; 16 bases align to TRBD2. After removal of 4 bases from V and 4 bases from J, the junction contained 8 bases not matched to a gene. Germline assignment: CDR1 SGHRS and CDR2 YFSETQ. The CDR3 is made up of 17 amino acids. CDR3: CASSQSGTSGGAYEQYF. The sequenced part of the CDR3 DNA is TGCGCCAGCAGCCAGTCCGGGACTAGCGGGGGGGCTTACGAG.

This clone was found many times. The missing CDR3 end, 3 residues past where the read stops, is filled in from the germline J gene. This sequence joins TRBV6-2 or TRBV6-3 and TRBJ1-4, with unresolved D. The CDR3 contains 15 residues. Germline V lookup: CDR1 MNHEY, CDR2 SVGEGT. Trimming removed 0 bases at V and 8 bases at J, with 13 bases between. CDR3 sequence reads: CASSYSTDSFEKLFF. The CDR3 DNA, read in part, is TGTGCCAGCAGTTACTCGACCGACTCGTTCGAAAAA.

This clone was observed at least ten times. The read ends 3 residues shy of where the CDR3 ends; the end is completed using the germline J gene. The chain carries TRBV20-1 and TRBJ1-1; tentative D call: TRBD1 (6 bases). The CDR3 runs to 11 residues. Per germline, CDR1 DFQATT and CDR2 SNEGSKA (reference sequence). The CDR3 region is CRFTGMRGAFF. Partial CDR3 DNA: TGCAGGTTTACAGGGATGCGAGGA.

This clone was detected ten times or more. The missing CDR3 end, 3 residues past where the read stops, is filled in from the germline J gene. J is TRBJ2-3 and V is TRBV19, with D possibly TRBD2 on 5 matching bases. Deletions cut 0 bases from V and 3 bases from J, with 10 bases between. The CDR3 sequence is 15 residues long. CDR1 LNHDA and CDR2 SQIVND come from the germline V gene (reference sequence). CDR3 region: CASSIDEGVTDTQYF. Partial CDR3 DNA: TGTGCCAGTAGTATAGATGAGGGTGTGACAGATACG.

This clone was observed at least ten times. The read ends 3 residues early relative to the CDR3; the germline J gene fills the gap. V and J are TRBV2 and TRBJ2-3, with TRBD1 identical over 7 bases. The CDR3 is 12 amino acids. Germline V CDR1 and CDR2: SNHLY, FYNNEI. This CDR3 reads CASSPGTATQYF. The DNA read from the CDR3 is TGTGCCAGCAGCCCCGGGACAGCGACG.

This clone was seen many times. Read data end 3 residues before the CDR3 end; the end is taken from the germline J gene. V is TRBV20-1 and J is TRBJ1-1; 7 positions match TRBD1. V lost 2 bases, J lost 2 bases, and 2 bases stayed unmatched. From germline, CDR1 is DFQATT and CDR2 SNEGSKA (reference sequence). The CDR3 consists of 13 residues. The part of the CDR3 DNA that was read is TGCAGTGCTAGAAAGGGGGCAAACACTGAA. Encoded protein: CSARKGANTE. The CDR3 reads in full as CSARKGANTEAFF.

This clone was seen at least ten times. The read finishes 3 residues shy of the CDR3 end, and the germline J gene is used to complete it. The V gene is TRBV20-1, the J gene TRBJ1-5; TRBD1 matches at 11 bases. CDR1 is DFQATT and CDR2 is SNEGSKA in the germline V gene (reference sequence). The CDR3 loop spans 20 amino acids. J lost 5 bases, V lost 5 bases, and 23 bases had no gene match. Partial CDR3 DNA: TGCAGTGCTCCACGAATTTCCGGACAGGGGGCTTCCCCCCGTTATCAGCCC. Its protein is CSAPRISGQGASPRYQP. The entire CDR3 protein reads CSAPRISGQGASPRYQPQHF.

As for this clone: Sequencing ends 3 residues short of the CDR3 end; the germline J gene provides the rest. The chain has TRBV7-9 and TRBJ1-1; D is uncertain. Germline values: CDR1 SEHNR, CDR2 FQNEAQ (reference sequence). The CDR3 extends over 12 amino acids. CDR3 sequence reads: CASSLAAPEAFF. The covered CDR3 bases are TGTGCCAGCAGCTTAGCGGCCCCCGAA.

This clone was found a few times. With a much larger clone just one base away, this may be a read error. From the germline J gene comes the end of the CDR3, since the read stops 3 residues before it. This chain links TRBV7-2 with TRBJ2-3; tentatively, D is TRBD2 (7 bases). The CDR3 consists of 14 residues. Germline V gives CDR1 SGHTA, CDR2 FQGNSA. CDR3 region: CASSLATGRETQYF. CDR3 bases read: TGTGCCAGCAGCTTAGCAACAGGGCGGGAGACG.

In this sample, this clone turned up many times. Coverage ceases 3 residues before the CDR3 finishes, and the germline J gene fills in the end. The chain employs TRBV18 and TRBJ2-3, with unresolved D. Germline V CDR1 and CDR2: KGHSH, LQKENI. The CDR3 is made up of 14 amino acids. V was clipped by 2 bases and J by 3 bases, with 9 bases between them. The CDR3: CASSPAVETDTQYF. Incomplete CDR3 DNA: TGTGCCAGCTCACCAGCGGTAGAAACAGATACG.

A few counts support this clone. Coverage ceases 3 residues before the CDR3 finishes, and the germline J gene fills in the end. The chain employs TRBV5-8 and TRBJ1-2; 9 bases align to TRBD1. CDR1 is SGHTS and CDR2 is YDEGEE in the germline V gene. This CDR3 comprises 14 residues. With 4 bases clipped from V and 4 bases from J, the junction kept 5 bases outside the gene matches. Incomplete CDR3 DNA: TGTGCCAGCAGCAATGACAGGGGGGGCTATGGC. This translates into CASSNDRGGYG. The whole CDR3 region reads CASSNDRGGYGYTF.

Regarding this clone: With the read ending 3 residues before the CDR3 end, the germline J gene is used to fill in that end. J is TRBJ1-2 and V is TRBV2, with D perhaps matching TRBD1 (6 bases). Germline V gives CDR1 SNHLY, CDR2 FYNNEI. V was pared by 10 bases and J by 5 bases, with 17 bases between. The CDR3 has 13 amino acids. The sequenced part of the CDR3 DNA is TGTGCCACCGGGACACTTACAGGATATGGC. Its translation: CATGTLTGYG. The whole CDR3 is CATGTLTGYGYTF.

This clone was detected many times. The read gets to within 3 residues of the CDR3 end, and the germline J gene fills in the rest. The gene calls are TRBV12-3 or TRBV12-4 and TRBJ2-7; tentatively, D is TRBD2 (6 bases). Trimming stripped 5 bases from V and 3 bases from J, with 14 bases between. This CDR3 is built from 14 residues. CDR3 sequence: CASSTGTQYYEQYF. The CDR3 DNA, read in part, is TGTGCCAGCAGTACCGGGACTCAATACTACGAG.

This clone was recorded at least ten times. From the germline J gene comes the end of the CDR3, since the read stops 3 residues before it. The rearrangement links TRBV5-1 to TRBJ1-2; D remains unclear. The CDR3 consists of 13 residues. The V end was cut by 0 bases, the J end by 1 base, with 4 bases between. Per germline, CDR1 SGHRS and CDR2 YFSETQ. The CDR3 loop reads CASSLAGNYGYTF. The part of the CDR3 DNA that was read is TGCGCCAGCAGCTTGGCGGGTAACTATGGC.

This clone occurred many times. The missing CDR3 end, 3 residues past where the read stops, is filled in from the germline J gene. The chain recombines TRBV2 with TRBJ2-5; the match to TRBD2 covers 7 bases. Germline V lookup: CDR1 SNHLY, CDR2 FYNNEI. The CDR3 has 13 amino acids. The V gene end was trimmed by 6 bases and the J gene end by 5 bases; junction bases not matched to a gene: 6. CDR3 region: CASRRDYRETQYF. The sequenced CDR3 bases are TGTGCCAGCAGGAGGGACTATAGGGAGACC.

This clone was observed many times. The sequenced fragment ends 3 residues before the CDR3 boundary, so the rest is inferred from the germline J gene. The chain employs TRBV19 and TRBJ2-3, with 8 bases lining up with TRBD2. The V segment lost 9 bases and the J segment 3 bases; nucleotides outside the gene matches: 11. CDR1 LNHDA and CDR2 SQIVND come from the germline V gene (reference sequence). The CDR3 covers 15 residues. The CDR3 bases that were read are TGTGCCAGCATACCAGCGGGAGATATGACAGATACG. Protein: CASIPAGDMTDT. The entire CDR3 is CASIPAGDMTDTQYF.

This clone was recorded a few times. Germline and junction disagree at one end, which may indicate a read error. Sequencing ends 3 residues short of the CDR3 end; the germline J gene provides the rest. This sequence joins TRBV7-9 and TRBJ2-2; tentatively, D is TRBD2 (6 bases). Germline V CDR1 and CDR2: SEHNR, FQNEAQ (reference sequence). The CDR3 is 13 amino acids. The covered CDR3 bases are TGTTCCAGCAGCTTGTCTAGCGACAGAAAG. Translated, it gives CSSSLSSDRK. The full CDR3 is CSSSLSSDRKLFF. The full variable domain, in which reference TRBV7-9 and TRBJ2-2 provide the parts outside the CDR3, is DTGVSQNPRHKITKRGQNVTFRCDPISEHNRLYWYRQTLGQGPEFLTYFQNEAQLEKSRLLSDRFSAERPKGSFSTLEIQRTEQGDSAMYLCSSSLSSDRKLFFGEGSRLTVL.

For this clone: The read halts 3 residues ahead of the CDR3 end, with the missing end drawn from the germline J gene. V gene TRBV2 combines with J gene TRBJ2-2, with TRBD2 matching over 7 bases. V lost 7 bases and J lost 6; bases outside the gene matches: 8. The CDR3 runs 14 residues. CDR1 SNHLY and CDR2 FYNNEI come from the germline V gene. CDR3 DNA (partial): TGTGCCAGCAACCCTCGGGCGGGGGCCGGGGAG. Protein: CASNPRAGAGE. The CDR3 in its entirety is CASNPRAGAGELFF. Supplemented by reference TRBV2 and TRBJ2-2, the full variable domain reads EPEVTQTPSHQVTQMGQEVILRCVPISNHLYFYWYRQILGQKVEFLVSFYNNEISEKSEIFDDQFSVERPDGSNFTLKIRSTKLEDSAMYFCASNPRAGAGELFFGEGSRLTVL.

This clone occurred many times. The CDR3 end falls 3 residues outside the read, so it is completed with the germline J gene. The rearrangement uses TRBV29-1 and TRBJ1-2; 7 positions agree with TRBD1. V lost 3 bases and J lost 7; bases outside the gene matches: 11. The CDR3 has 14 amino acids. Germline loops: CDR1 SQVTM, CDR2 ANQGSEA. The CDR3: CSVEDQGVSAGYTF. The CDR3 DNA, read in part, is TGCAGCGTTGAGGACCAGGGGGTATCGGCTGGC.

This clone occurred many times. From the germline J gene comes the end of the CDR3, since the read stops 3 residues before it. V is TRBV15 and J is TRBJ2-1, with D tentatively TRBD2 (5 bases). The CDR3 has 15 residues. Trimming removed 1 base at V and 6 bases at J, with 13 bases between. CDR1 is LNHNV, CDR2 YYDKDF, per germline (reference sequence). The CDR3 sequence: CATSRVLGESNEQFF. The CDR3 DNA, read in part, is TGTGCCACCAGCAGAGTTCTCGGGGAGTCCAATGAG.